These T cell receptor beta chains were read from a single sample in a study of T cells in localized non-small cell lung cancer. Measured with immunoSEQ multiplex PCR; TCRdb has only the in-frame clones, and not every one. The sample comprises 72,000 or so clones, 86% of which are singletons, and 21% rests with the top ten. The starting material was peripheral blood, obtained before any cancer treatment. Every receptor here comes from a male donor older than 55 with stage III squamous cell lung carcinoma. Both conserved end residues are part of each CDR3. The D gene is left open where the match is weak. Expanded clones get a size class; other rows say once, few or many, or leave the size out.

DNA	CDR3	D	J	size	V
TGTGCCAGCAGTTCCATACGAAGGGGGTACACTGAAGCTTTCTTT	CASSSIRRGYTEAFF	NA	TRBJ1-1	NA	TRBV6-6
TGTGCCAGCAGTGAAGGCGGCCCCCCCTCCTACAATGAGCAGTTCTTC	CASSEGGPPSYNEQFF	NA	TRBJ2-1	NA	TRBV2
TGTGCCAGCAGTAGCGCTGGACAAGTAAATTCACCCCTCCACTTT	CASSSAGQVNSPLHF	NA	TRBJ1-6	NA	TRBV6-6
TGCGCCAGCAGCTACCGGGACAGGGGGGAAGATACGCAGTATTTT	CASSYRDRGEDTQYF	TRBD1	TRBJ2-3	NA	TRBV5-1
TGTGCCAGCAGCTTAACAGGGAACGCATACAATGAGCAGTTCTTC	CASSLTGNAYNEQFF	NA	TRBJ2-1	once	TRBV7-2
TGTGCCAGCAGTGTACAGGGTTGGGGGGATCAGCCCCAGCATTTT	CASSVQGWGDQPQHF	NA	TRBJ1-5	NA	TRBV6-1
TGTGCCAGCAGCTTAGGCTCCGATGGCTACACCTTC	CASSLGSDGYTF	NA	TRBJ1-2	once	TRBV11-2
TGTGCCAGCAGCCGGACATCCCAGGGGACCGGGGAGCTGTTTTTT	CASSRTSQGTGELFF	NA	TRBJ2-2	NA	TRBV11-2
TGTGCCAGTAGTATAGTCCGGGTCGGCGGCTACACCTTC	CASSIVRVGGYTF	NA	TRBJ1-2	once	TRBV19
TGTGCCTTACGTCGGGACCTAAATTCGAATGAGCAGTTCTTC	CALRRDLNSNEQFF	NA	TRBJ2-1	NA	TRBV6-5
TGTGCCTGGACTGCTTTCCGGACAACGGCTAATGAAAAACTGTTTTTT	CAWTAFRTTANEKLFF	NA	TRBJ1-4	NA	TRBV30
TGTGCCAGCAGCTCGACAGGGACCTATGGCTACACCTTC	CASSSTGTYGYTF	TRBD1	TRBJ1-2	NA	TRBV5-6
TGTGCCATCAGTCCCTCCGGCGCGAACACTGAAGCTTTCTTT	CAISPSGANTEAFF	NA	TRBJ1-1	NA	TRBV10-3
TGTGCCAGTGGGGGCCGGAGCTCCTACAATGAGCAGTTCTTC	CASGGRSSYNEQFF	NA	TRBJ2-1	once	TRBV19
TGTGCCAGCTCACCCGGGACAGGTTCCTACGAGCAGTACTTC	CASSPGTGSYEQYF	TRBD1	TRBJ2-7	NA	TRBV18
TGTGCCAGCAGCTTAGGGGGGGCCGGGGGCGATAACGGCTACACCTTC	CASSLGGAGGDNGYTF	NA	TRBJ1-2	NA	TRBV11-2
TGCGCCAGCAGGTATAACTCGGGACAGGGTCGAACTGAAGCTTTCTTT	CASRYNSGQGRTEAFF	TRBD1	TRBJ1-1	NA	TRBV5-1
TGCGCCAGCAGCCAGGATACAGGGGGCGATCTCTACGAGCAGTACTTC	CASSQDTGGDLYEQYF	TRBD1	TRBJ2-7	NA	TRBV4-3
TGTGCCAGCAGTTACTCCACAGGGCGGCACACTGAAGCTTTCTTT	CASSYSTGRHTEAFF	NA	TRBJ1-1	NA	TRBV6-5
TGTGCCAGCAGTTCCACCCAGGGGGGACAGCCCCAGCATTTT	CASSSTQGGQPQHF	TRBD1	TRBJ1-5	NA	TRBV27
TGTGCCAGCAAAAGGGGGGCCTCTGGGGCCAACGTCCTGACTTTC	CASKRGASGANVLTF	NA	TRBJ2-6	once	TRBV2
TGTGCCAGCTCGCGCAGCGGGGGGGAAGAGACCCAGTACTTC	CASSRSGGEETQYF	TRBD2	TRBJ2-5	NA	TRBV18
TGTGCCAGCAGCTTAGGAGGGGTCGAAAAACTGTTTTTT	CASSLGGVEKLFF	NA	TRBJ1-4	NA	TRBV7-2
TGTGCCCCTAACAGCCCGAGCTCCTACGAGCAGTACTTC	CAPNSPSSYEQYF	NA	TRBJ2-7	NA	TRBV19
TGTGCCAGCAGTTACCAGAGCCGAGAAAATGAGCAGTTCTTC	CASSYQSRENEQFF	NA	TRBJ2-1	NA	TRBV6-6
TGCGCCAGCAGCTTCTGGACAGGGAACAATGAGCAGTTCTTC	CASSFWTGNNEQFF	TRBD1	TRBJ2-1	NA	TRBV5-1
TGTGCCAGCAGTCCCGGGACTACGCCCCAAGAGACCCAGTACTTC	CASSPGTTPQETQYF	TRBD2	TRBJ2-5	NA	TRBV2
TGTGCCAGTAAGAGGCCTACCGGGGCGCTTGTAAGGAACACTGAAGCTTTCTTT	CASKRPTGALVRNTEAFF	NA	TRBJ1-1	NA	TRBV19
TGTGCCAGCAGGGGCGGACAGGGCGTTGACACTGAAGCTTTCTTT	CASRGGQGVDTEAFF	TRBD1	TRBJ1-1	NA	TRBV7-3
TGTGCCAGCAGCGTGGGGGGTAACCGGGAGACCCAGTACTTC	CASSVGGNRETQYF	NA	TRBJ2-5	once	TRBV9
TGTGCCAGCAGTGAAGAGGGCTGGGACACCATATATTTT	CASSEEGWDTIYF	NA	TRBJ1-3	NA	TRBV6-1
TGTGCCAGCGGCAGGGGTAACACTGAAGCTTTCTTT	CASGRGNTEAFF	NA	TRBJ1-1	once	TRBV7-2
TGTGCCTGGAGCCGCGGGGGGAACTACGAGCAGTACTTC	CAWSRGGNYEQYF	TRBD2	TRBJ2-7	NA	TRBV30
TGCGCCAGCAGCCCCCCGGGAGGGTCCAAAAACATTCAGTACTTC	CASSPPGGSKNIQYF	TRBD2	TRBJ2-4	NA	TRBV5-1
TGCAGCCTCAGGGGGCCAGATACGCAGTATTTT	CSLRGPDTQYF	TRBD1	TRBJ2-3	once	TRBV29-1
TGTGCCTGGAGTGATTTTTCCCCCGGGGCTGGAAACACCATATATTTT	CAWSDFSPGAGNTIYF	NA	TRBJ1-3	NA	TRBV30
TGTGCCAGCCTGGGGGGATATAGCAATCAGCCCCAGCATTTT	CASLGGYSNQPQHF	NA	TRBJ1-5	NA	TRBV18
TGTGCCAGCAGCTTAGTGGGGTACGAGCAGTACTTC	CASSLVGYEQYF	NA	TRBJ2-7	NA	TRBV7-2
TGTGCCAGCAGCCTCTTACAGGGGAACTATGGCTACACCTTC	CASSLLQGNYGYTF	TRBD1	TRBJ1-2	NA	TRBV6-5
TGCGCCAGCAGCCTCAGGACAGGCATGAACACTGAAGCTTTCTTT	CASSLRTGMNTEAFF	TRBD1	TRBJ1-1	NA	TRBV5-1
TGTGCCATCAACGAAAATAGCAATCAGCCCCAGCATTTT	CAINENSNQPQHF	NA	TRBJ1-5	NA	TRBV10-3
TGTGCCAGCAGCCCTGGGGCGCGTCAACTGTTTTTT	CASSPGARQLFF	NA	TRBJ1-4	NA	TRBV7-9
TGTGCCAGCAGCTTAGGGGGAACAGGGATCGAGCAGTACTTC	CASSLGGTGIEQYF	NA	TRBJ2-7	NA	TRBV7-2
TGCGCCAGCAGAAAGAGGGGGCGCGGCACAGATACGCAGTATTTT	CASRKRGRGTDTQYF	TRBD1	TRBJ2-3	NA	TRBV10-2
TGTGCCAGCAGCTCAACTCAGGGTTTTGGCTACACCTTC	CASSSTQGFGYTF	NA	TRBJ1-2	NA	TRBV28
TGTGCCAGCAGTTACGTAGGGGCGCTGAACACCGGGGAGCTGTTTTTT	CASSYVGALNTGELFF	NA	TRBJ2-2	NA	TRBV6-5
TGTGCCAGCTCCTCCACAGATACGCAGTATTTT	CASSSTDTQYF	NA	TRBJ2-3	NA	TRBV18
TGTGCCAGCTCACCCCCGGGAGACACTGAAGCTTTCTTT	CASSPPGDTEAFF	NA	TRBJ1-1	NA	TRBV18
TGTGCCAGTAGTATGGGCTATAATTCACCCCTCCACTTT	CASSMGYNSPLHF	NA	TRBJ1-6	NA	TRBV19
TGTGCCAGCAGCTTATTTGGCGGTCTCTATGGCTACACCTTC	CASSLFGGLYGYTF	NA	TRBJ1-2	NA	TRBV7-2